Below, one T cell receptor beta chain is given with its context. Its cognate antigen is unknown. This sample was taken from a study of CD8 T cells in ankylosing spondylitis. General observations from the study: A motif of under ten highly homologous TCR beta variants was seen as apparently characteristic of ankylosing spondylitis blood.

V lost 4 bases and J 0 bases, leaving 9 bases between the germline ends. This CDR3 has 15 amino acids. Quantitative barcoded 5'-RACE was used to prepare TCR beta libraries. From the 5' RACE reads, TCRdb called clonotypes with MiXCR, one entry per CDR3 protein. The sample lists around 430,000 distinct CDR3 sequences, over 15% occurring once. The receptor's source is a male donor with ankylosing spondylitis. V usage is TRBV12-3 or TRBV12-4 and J usage is TRBJ2-2; D is unresolved. Source material: blood, either unsorted or a sorted T cell fraction (not recorded which). The CDR3 coding sequence is TGTGCCAGCAGTTCCCCTAAAACGAACACCGGGGAGCTGTTTTTT. This gives the protein CASSSPKTNTGELFF.